This section outlines one TCR beta chain sequence together with its context. What it recognizes is unknown. This sample was included in a study of cytomegalovirus exposure and HLA in healthy donors. Overall study findings and caveats: Most TCR sequences showed up rarely, but some public TCRs showed up in many donors. Sequencing likely caused a cluster of highly shared sequence variants. Productive rates of about 90% or about 30% were seen for most TCR beta V segments in an earlier analysis.

Both 60 Vbeta primers and 13 Jbeta primers went into the PCR. Measured with immunoSEQ multiplex PCR; TCRdb has only the in-frame clones, and not every one. Recorded for this sample: about 140,000 clones. This receptor was taken from a woman under 30 in good health and CMV-seronegative. The material sequenced was PBMCs.

CDR3 residues: CASSQQGFANTEAFF. The CDR3, as DNA: TGTGCCAGCAGCCAACAGGGGTTTGCGAACACTGAAGCTTTCTTT. V and J are TRBV28 and TRBJ1-1; TRBD1 matches at 7 bases. V lost 6 bases and J lost 1; bases outside the gene matches: 8. The germline gives CDR1 MDHEN, CDR2 SYDVKM. The CDR3 has 15 residues.